Listed below are T cell receptor beta chains from one sample, sequenced in a study of blood T cell repertoires in COVID-19. Only in-frame clones appear in the TCRdb table, and some are missing; sequencing was by immunoSEQ multiplex PCR. Among around 84,000 clones listed, 78% were seen once. Source material: peripheral blood. The source of these receptors is a man aged 55 to 69 with COVID-19, enrolled during active disease. Both conserved end residues are part of each CDR3. D genes are given only for firm matches. Size tells how often a clone was seen (once, few, many) or the class of an expanded clone, and some rows leave it out.

d_call: TRBD1; v_call: TRBV5-4; j_call: TRBJ1-1; clone_size: NA; cdr3_aa: CASSWNRGVNTEAFF; cdr3_nt: TGTGCCAGCAGCTGGAACAGGGGCGTGAACACTGAAGCTTTCTTT
d_call: TRBD2; v_call: TRBV5-1; j_call: TRBJ2-7; clone_size: once; cdr3_aa: CASSWERGPTYEQYF; cdr3_nt: TGCGCCAGCAGCTGGGAGCGGGGGCCTACCTACGAGCAGTACTTC
d_call: TRBD1; v_call: TRBV3-1/TRBV3-2; j_call: TRBJ1-2; clone_size: NA; cdr3_aa: CASSQDGQVGTF; cdr3_nt: TGTGCCAGCAGCCAAGATGGACAGGTGGGAACCTTC
d_call: NA; v_call: TRBV6-6; j_call: TRBJ2-2; clone_size: NA; cdr3_aa: CASRRKAGPGELFF; cdr3_nt: TGTGCCAGCAGACGAAAAGCAGGGCCCGGGGAGCTGTTTTTT
d_call: TRBD1; v_call: TRBV29-1; j_call: TRBJ2-7; clone_size: NA; cdr3_aa: CSVWTGGAEEYEQYF; cdr3_nt: TGCAGCGTTTGGACAGGGGGAGCAGAAGAATACGAGCAGTACTTC
d_call: TRBD1; v_call: TRBV28; j_call: TRBJ1-5; clone_size: NA; cdr3_aa: CASARDRVNSNQPQHF; cdr3_nt: TGTGCCAGCGCCCGGGACAGGGTAAATAGCAATCAGCCCCAGCATTTT
d_call: NA; v_call: TRBV7-6; j_call: TRBJ2-1; clone_size: NA; cdr3_aa: CASSLNARNNEQFF; cdr3_nt: TGTGCCAGCAGCTTAAACGCGAGGAACAATGAGCAGTTCTTC
d_call: NA; v_call: TRBV19; j_call: TRBJ2-5; clone_size: NA; cdr3_aa: CASSDGIQVGTQYF; cdr3_nt: TGTGCCAGCAGTGACGGGATTCAGGTTGGGACCCAGTACTTC
d_call: NA; v_call: TRBV5-1; j_call: TRBJ1-2; clone_size: NA; cdr3_aa: CASSGEGAPSYGYTF; cdr3_nt: TGCGCCAGCAGCGGGGAGGGTGCGCCTAGCTATGGCTACACCTTC
d_call: NA; v_call: TRBV28; j_call: TRBJ1-2; clone_size: once; cdr3_aa: CASSLDAGARGNYGYTF; cdr3_nt: TGTGCCAGCAGTTTAGATGCGGGGGCGAGGGGAAACTATGGCTACACCTTC
d_call: TRBD2; v_call: TRBV5-1; j_call: TRBJ2-3; clone_size: NA; cdr3_aa: CASSPGLAGNTDTQYF; cdr3_nt: TGCGCCAGCAGCCCCGGACTAGCGGGGAACACAGATACGCAGTATTTT
d_call: NA; v_call: TRBV9; j_call: TRBJ2-3; clone_size: NA; cdr3_aa: CASSSWGYSTDTQYF; cdr3_nt: TGTGCCAGCAGCTCGTGGGGCTACAGCACAGATACGCAGTATTTT
d_call: NA; v_call: TRBV3-1/TRBV3-2; j_call: TRBJ1-1; clone_size: NA; cdr3_aa: CASSQEGGTEAFF; cdr3_nt: TGTGCCAGCAGCCAAGAGGGGGGCACTGAAGCTTTCTTT
d_call: NA; v_call: TRBV2; j_call: TRBJ1-2; clone_size: NA; cdr3_aa: CASSEVAGPSRGYTF; cdr3_nt: TGTGCCAGCAGTGAAGTGGCGGGCCCTTCTCGTGGCTACACCTTC
d_call: TRBD1; v_call: TRBV4-2; j_call: TRBJ1-2; clone_size: NA; cdr3_aa: CASSQDWDRERYGYTF; cdr3_nt: TGTGCCAGCAGCCAAGATTGGGACAGGGAAAGGTATGGCTACACCTTC
d_call: TRBD2; v_call: TRBV5-4; j_call: TRBJ2-1; clone_size: NA; cdr3_aa: CASSLPGGSYNEQFF; cdr3_nt: TGTGCCAGCAGCTTGCCGGGGGGCTCCTACAATGAGCAGTTCTTC
d_call: TRBD2; v_call: TRBV7-3; j_call: TRBJ2-3; clone_size: NA; cdr3_aa: CASSSTSGITDTQYF; cdr3_nt: TGTGCCAGCAGTTCCACTAGCGGCATCACAGATACGCAGTATTTT
d_call: TRBD1; v_call: TRBV29-1; j_call: TRBJ1-1; clone_size: NA; cdr3_aa: CSVRTGDTNTEAFF; cdr3_nt: TGCAGCGTCAGAACAGGGGATACGAACACTGAAGCTTTCTTT
d_call: NA; v_call: TRBV9; j_call: TRBJ2-1; clone_size: NA; cdr3_aa: CASSVAGATNNEQFF; cdr3_nt: TGTGCCAGCAGCGTAGCAGGCGCCACCAACAATGAGCAGTTCTTC
d_call: NA; v_call: TRBV5-6; j_call: TRBJ1-6; clone_size: NA; cdr3_aa: CASSQQVNSPLHF; cdr3_nt: TGTGCCAGCAGCCAACAGGTTAATTCACCCCTCCACTTT
d_call: NA; v_call: TRBV5-4; j_call: TRBJ2-1; clone_size: NA; cdr3_aa: CASRGGRGNEQFF; cdr3_nt: TGTGCCAGCAGAGGCGGGCGGGGCAATGAGCAGTTCTTC
d_call: TRBD1; v_call: TRBV6-1; j_call: TRBJ1-5; clone_size: few; cdr3_aa: CASSEAGGGGQPQHF; cdr3_nt: TGTGCCAGCAGTGAAGCTGGAGGGGGCGGTCAGCCCCAGCATTTT
d_call: NA; v_call: TRBV2; j_call: TRBJ2-2; clone_size: NA; cdr3_aa: CASSEGRITGELFF; cdr3_nt: TGTGCCAGCAGTGAAGGGCGGATCACCGGGGAGCTGTTTTTT
d_call: TRBD1; v_call: TRBV11-1; j_call: TRBJ1-6; clone_size: NA; cdr3_aa: CASSRTGNNSPLHF; cdr3_nt: TGTGCCAGCAGCAGGACAGGGAATAATTCACCCCTCCACTTT
d_call: NA; v_call: TRBV6-6; j_call: TRBJ2-2; clone_size: NA; cdr3_aa: CASSLTNLAATGELFF; cdr3_nt: TGTGCCAGCAGCCTCACGAACTTAGCGGCCACCGGGGAGCTGTTTTTT
d_call: NA; v_call: TRBV30; j_call: TRBJ1-6; clone_size: few; cdr3_aa: CACQGGGRAYNSPLHF; cdr3_nt: TGTGCCTGTCAAGGCGGGGGGCGAGCGTATAATTCACCCCTCCACTTT
d_call: NA; v_call: TRBV7-9; j_call: TRBJ2-6; clone_size: few; cdr3_aa: CASSLEPGAPGANVLTF; cdr3_nt: TGTGCCAGCAGCTTAGAGCCAGGGGCCCCTGGGGCCAACGTCCTGACTTTC
d_call: NA; v_call: TRBV7-9; j_call: TRBJ1-2; clone_size: NA; cdr3_aa: CASSLNDRPNYGYTF; cdr3_nt: TGTGCCAGCAGCTTAAACGACAGACCTAACTATGGCTACACCTTC
d_call: NA; v_call: TRBV2; j_call: TRBJ2-3; clone_size: NA; cdr3_aa: CASSRSRGSTDTQYF; cdr3_nt: TGTGCCAGCAGTCGGAGCAGGGGTAGCACAGATACGCAGTATTTT
d_call: TRBD2; v_call: TRBV5-8; j_call: TRBJ2-3; clone_size: NA; cdr3_aa: CASSIGRGGADTQYF; cdr3_nt: TGTGCCAGCAGCATAGGCCGGGGAGGGGCAGATACGCAGTATTTT
d_call: TRBD1; v_call: TRBV6-5; j_call: TRBJ1-4; clone_size: NA; cdr3_aa: CASKTRDRGIEKLFF; cdr3_nt: TGTGCCAGCAAGACTAGGGACAGGGGTATAGAAAAACTGTTTTTT